This T cell receptor beta chain was documented in a study of PD-1 blockade in classical Hodgkin lymphoma. Regarding the study as a whole: Newly diagnosed patients were said to have less baseline TCR diversity than healthy donors did. Significantly greater TCR diversity emerged by C4D1 in CD4+ cells but not CD8+ cells.

In every patient, relapse followed autologous stem cell transplantation, while exposure to brentuximab vedotin differed. This clone was picked up one time. Its antigen remains unidentified. Some clones are missing from TCRdb's copy, which holds only in-frame ones; the method was immunoSEQ multiplex PCR. The repertoire holds 60,000 or so clones, with more than 90% as singletons. The receptor comes from a human donor with classical Hodgkin lymphoma. Sequenced material: peripheral blood mononuclear cells (PBMCs), taken at baseline.

The CDR3 is CASRPGGESTEAFF. The DNA for the CDR3 is TGTGCCAGTAGGCCAGGGGGCGAAAGCACTGAAGCTTTCTTT. The J gene is TRBJ1-1, the V gene TRBV19; 8 bases line up with TRBD1. CDR1 LNHDA and CDR2 SQIVND come from the germline V gene (reference sequence). V gave up 6 bases and J gave up 4 bases; unmatched junction bases: 7. CDR3 length equals 14 residues.